This passage covers 4 T cell receptor beta chains from one sample sequenced in a study of metastatic and nonmetastatic thyroid tumors. TCRdb reprocessed the PCR reads via MiXCR. The data show under 25,000 clones, less than 20% seen once. Treatment of any kind had been given to no patient before thyroid surgery. Sample: blood. The receptors originated from a female donor with papillary thyroid cancer or a benign thyroid nodule (not recorded which). Some clones in this sample may be carry-over from other donors' samples.

The gene calls are TRBV18 and TRBJ1-2; perhaps TRBD1 as D (6 bases). Looked up from germline, CDR1 is KGHSH and CDR2 is LQKENI. CDR3 length: 15 residues. With 0 bases removed from V and 1 base from J, the gap between germline ends came to 9 bases. The CDR3: CASSPPQGFNYGYTF. Written as DNA, the CDR3 is TGTGCCAGCTCACCACCACAGGGATTTAACTATGGCTACACCTTC. Based on the CDR3 plus reference TRBV18 and TRBJ1-2, the full variable domain is NAGVMQNPRHLVRRRGQEARLRCSPMKGHSHVYWYRQLPEEGLKFMVYLQKENIIDESGMPKERFSAEFPKEGPSILRIQQVVRGDSAAYFCASSPPQGFNYGYTFGSGTRLTVV.

The table lists this clone with many counts. The rearrangement uses TRBV6-1 and TRBJ1-1; D possibly corresponds to TRBD1 (6 bases). Trimming left V 2 bases short and J 8 bases short, with 15 bases between. Looked up from germline, CDR1 is MNHNS and CDR2 is SASEGT. The CDR3 has 14 residues. DNA of the CDR3: TGTGCCAGCAGTGAATGGGGCGGCAGGGGCGAAGCTTTCTTT. It is translated as CASSEWGGRGEAFF.

This clone was seen repeatedly, ten times or more. The chain couples TRBV7-9 to TRBJ2-2; D ambiguous. V was cut by 1 base and J by 3 bases, with 18 bases left in between. The germline gives CDR1 SEHNR, CDR2 FQNEAQ (reference sequence). The CDR3 has 18 residues. The DNA of the CDR3 is TGTGCCAGCAGCTTAGTTAAGGGTCAGGTGTGGGACACCGGGGAGCTGTTTTTT. Its translation is CASSLVKGQVWDTGELFF.

This clone was recorded many times. The rearrangement links TRBV20-1 to TRBJ2-5; D gene ambiguous. Germline CDR1 and CDR2: DFQATT and SNEGSKA (reference sequence). V was shortened by 4 bases and J by 6 bases, with 9 bases between the two germline ends. The CDR3 is 11 residues long. CDR3 amino acids: CSATVFQTQYF. CDR3 DNA sequence: TGCAGTGCTACCGTTTTTCAGACCCAGTACTTC.